This T cell receptor beta chain comes out of a study of blood T cell repertoires in COVID-19. About the study: Researchers got acute and convalescent COVID-19 samples from the United States, Italy and Spain. Sample material is recorded as cDNA or gDNA derived from T cells, B-cell-depleted T cells, or PBMCs.

Followed over time, Seattle patients had been enrolled while infection was active. Per the study methods: Reference gene primers were amplified, and this amplification served to estimate nucleated cell counts. Profiling relied on immunoSEQ multiplex PCR, and the TCRdb table lists in-frame clones only, not all of them. From that table come the V and J calls and clone size; the DNA was used to work out D and trimming. The table records 200,000 to 250,000 clones, 70% to 90% of them present only once. CDR1 KGHSY and CDR2 FQNENV come from the germline V gene. Germline trimming cut 4 bases from V and 13 bases from J; bases unmatched to any gene: 10. The CDR3 loop spans 15 amino acids.

The V call is TRBV16, the J call TRBJ1-6; 10 bases map to TRBD1. The clonotype was recovered from a man aged 50-59 years with COVID-19, enrolled during active disease. Sequencing was performed on peripheral blood. This CDR3 reads CASSPSGTGEEPLHF. The CDR3 nucleotides read TGTGCCAGCAGCCCGTCCGGGACAGGGGAGGAGCCCCTCCACTTT.